This is a list of T cell receptor beta chains from one sample in a study of CD8 T cells in ankylosing spondylitis. TCRdb independently ran MiXCR on the 5' RACE reads; one entry per CDR3 protein. The table records about 150,000 distinct CDR3 sequences, about 7.3% of them present only once. Sequencing was done on a sample of blood, either unsorted or a sorted T cell fraction (not recorded which). Receptors originate from a female donor with ankylosing spondylitis or in good health (not recorded which). CDR3s include the opening cysteine and the closing phenylalanine or tryptophan. The D gene is left open where the match is weak. Clone size is stated in some rows and not others, as once, few, many or a class when expanded.

DNA: TGTGCCATCACCTCCCTAGGGGGAGCAGGGGACATCTCTGGAAACACCATATATTTT; CDR3: CAITSLGGAGDISGNTIYF; V: TRBV10-3; size: many; J: TRBJ1-3; D: -
DNA: TGTGCCAGCACCGAGCGGGGGGGCTCCTACAATGAGCAGTTCTTC; CDR3: CASTERGGSYNEQFF; V: TRBV28; size: many; J: TRBJ2-1; D: TRBD2
DNA: TGTGCCAGCAGCTTCGACGAGAACACTGAAGCTTTCTTT; CDR3: CASSFDENTEAFF; V: TRBV5-6; size: many; J: TRBJ1-1; D: -
DNA: TGTGCCAGCAGCTTCCGGGAAGTTCCTCAGGGGGGCTACACCTTC; CDR3: CASSFREVPQGGYTF; V: TRBV11-2; size: many; J: TRBJ1-2; D: -
DNA: TGCAGTGCTCGTACACAGGGCTTGAACACTGAAGCTTTCTTT; CDR3: CSARTQGLNTEAFF; V: TRBV20-1; size: many; J: TRBJ1-1; D: -
DNA: TGTGCCACCAGTGATCGGTACTATGGCTACACCTTC; CDR3: CATSDRYYGYTF; V: TRBV24-1; size: -; J: TRBJ1-2; D: -
DNA: TGCAGTGCCAGGGGCAGTTTGAACACTGAAGCTTTCTTT; CDR3: CSARGSLNTEAFF; V: TRBV20-1; size: few; J: TRBJ1-1; D: -
DNA: TGTGCCAGTAGTCCGCGGACAGGGAGAGCTTTCTTT; CDR3: CASSPRTGRAFF; V: TRBV19; size: many; J: TRBJ1-1; D: TRBD1
DNA: TGCAGTGCCCCCGGGGACGGACAACAAGAGACCCAGTACTTC; CDR3: CSAPGDGQQETQYF; V: TRBV20-1; size: few; J: TRBJ2-5; D: -
DNA: TGCGCCAGCAGCGCGGCGAGGGACCTGGGTCGAGGGGGCAGGGATACGCAGTATTTT; CDR3: CASSAARDLGRGGRDTQYF; V: TRBV5-1; size: many; J: TRBJ2-3; D: TRBD1
DNA: TGCAGTGCTAAAGGGGACAGGGCTCTCCACAATGAGCAGTTCTTC; CDR3: CSAKGDRALHNEQFF; V: TRBV20-1; size: many; J: TRBJ2-1; D: TRBD1
DNA: TGTGCCAGCAGCTTTATTAGACTAGCGGGGAATGAGCAGTTCTTC; CDR3: CASSFIRLAGNEQFF; V: TRBV7-2; size: many; J: TRBJ2-1; D: TRBD2
DNA: TGCAGTGCTAGGGGTTTCACCGGGGAGCTGTTTTTT; CDR3: CSARGFTGELFF; V: TRBV20-1; size: many; J: TRBJ2-2; D: -
DNA: TGTGCCAGCAGTTTATTGGGACGTGGTGGAGAAAAACTGTTTTTT; CDR3: CASSLLGRGGEKLFF; V: TRBV12-3/TRBV12-4; size: -; J: TRBJ1-4; D: -
DNA: TGTGCCAGCAGCCCCCCGAGAGGCACTGAAGCTTTCTTT; CDR3: CASSPPRGTEAFF; V: TRBV5-5; size: -; J: TRBJ1-1; D: -
DNA: TGTGCCAGCAGCTTACTTTCTACGGGCATCACTGAAGCTTTCTTT; CDR3: CASSLLSTGITEAFF; V: TRBV7-2; size: -; J: TRBJ1-1; D: -
DNA: TGTGCTAGCAGCTTTTCGGGCACCGGGGAGCTGTTTTTT; CDR3: CASSFSGTGELFF; V: TRBV7-7; size: many; J: TRBJ2-2; D: -
DNA: TGTGCCAGAACGCGATACACTAGCGGATACACCGGGGAGCTGTTTTTT; CDR3: CARTRYTSGYTGELFF; V: TRBV6-2/TRBV6-3; size: many; J: TRBJ2-2; D: TRBD2
DNA: TGCAGCGTTGGAACACCCTCTGGAAACACCATATATTTT; CDR3: CSVGTPSGNTIYF; V: TRBV29-1; size: many; J: TRBJ1-3; D: -
DNA: TGCAGTGCTAGAGCGGGGGAGACCCAGTACTTC; CDR3: CSARAGETQYF; V: TRBV20-1; size: many; J: TRBJ2-5; D: -
DNA: TGTGCCAGCAGCTTAGATAGCCAGGGGGCCCACGAGCAGTACTTC; CDR3: CASSLDSQGAHEQYF; V: TRBV11-3; size: -; J: TRBJ2-7; D: TRBD1
DNA: TGTGCCAGCAGCTTATGGCAAAATGAAAAACTGTTTTTT; CDR3: CASSLWQNEKLFF; V: TRBV7-2; size: many; J: TRBJ1-4; D: -